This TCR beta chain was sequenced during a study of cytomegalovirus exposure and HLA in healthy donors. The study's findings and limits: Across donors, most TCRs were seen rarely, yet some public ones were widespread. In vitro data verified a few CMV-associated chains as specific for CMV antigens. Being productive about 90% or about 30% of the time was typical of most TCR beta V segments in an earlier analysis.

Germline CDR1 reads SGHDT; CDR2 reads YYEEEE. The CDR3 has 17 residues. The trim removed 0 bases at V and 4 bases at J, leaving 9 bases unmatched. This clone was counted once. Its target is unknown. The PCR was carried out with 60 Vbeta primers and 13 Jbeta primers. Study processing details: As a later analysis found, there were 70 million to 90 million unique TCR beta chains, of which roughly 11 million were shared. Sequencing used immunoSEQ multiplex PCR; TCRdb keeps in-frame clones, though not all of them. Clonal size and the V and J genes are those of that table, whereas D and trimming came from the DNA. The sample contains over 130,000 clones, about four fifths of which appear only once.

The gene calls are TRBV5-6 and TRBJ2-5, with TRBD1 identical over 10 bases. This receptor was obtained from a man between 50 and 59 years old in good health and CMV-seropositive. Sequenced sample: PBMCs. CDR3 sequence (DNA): TGTGCCAGCAGCTTGGTAAGTAGGGGGACAGGGGCAGAGACCCAGTACTTC. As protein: CASSLVSRGTGAETQYF. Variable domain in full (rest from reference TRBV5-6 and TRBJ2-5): DAGVTQSPTHLIKTRGQQVTLRCSPKSGHDTVSWYQQALGQGPQFIFQYYEEEERQRGNFPDRFSGHQFPNYSSELNVNALLLGDSALYLCASSLVSRGTGAETQYFGPGTRLLVL.